The 5 T cell receptor beta chains below were found in one sample sequenced in a study of post-analysis software for immune sequencing data. Their antigen targets remain unknown. General study findings and limits: Among 5 or 6 TRBV segments more frequent in patients than controls were TRBV5-6, TRBV5-1 and TRBV20-1.

Built from TCR beta cDNA, the libraries had unique molecular identifiers in them. TCRdb redid the calling of the PCR reads with MiXCR, one entry per CDR3 protein. The sample consists of a few hundred thousand distinct CDR3 sequences, 30% to 45% of them appearing once. The specimen was blood. The origin of the receptors is a girl between 5 and 17 years old with multiple sclerosis.

The rearrangement uses TRBV5-1 and TRBJ2-1; 7 nucleotides align to TRBD1. CDR1 SGHRS and CDR2 YFSETQ come from the germline V gene. The CDR3 runs 15 residues. Trimming removed 4 bases from V and 2 bases from J; junction bases left unmatched: 6. CDR3 coding DNA: TGCGCCAGCAGCCGGACAGGCGAGACCTACAATGAGCAGTTCTTC. Its translation: CASSRTGETYNEQFF.

V is TRBV11-2 and J is TRBJ2-7; 8 positions agree with TRBD1. Looked up from germline, CDR1 is SGHAT and CDR2 is FQNNGV. The V gene end was trimmed by 4 bases and the J gene end by 3 bases; junction bases not matched to a gene: 2. The CDR3 is made up of 13 amino acids. The CDR3 bases are TGTGCCAGCAGCTGGGGACAGGTCTACGAGCAGTACTTC. It translates to CASSWGQVYEQYF. The full variable domain, rest sourced from reference TRBV11-2 and TRBJ2-7, is EAGVAQSPRYKIIEKRQSVAFWCNPISGHATLYWYQQILGQGPKLLIQFQNNGVVDDSQLPKDRFSAERLKGVDSTLKIQPAKLEDSAVYLCASSWGQVYEQYFGPGTRLTVT.

The J gene is TRBJ2-2, the V gene TRBV12-3 or TRBV12-4; the D is unclear. CDR3 length equals 15 residues. The ends were cut back, 1 base at V and 3 bases at J, with 9 bases in the middle. Here the CDR3 reads CASSLGTAYTGELFF. The CDR3 region has the DNA TGTGCCAGCAGTTTAGGTACAGCCTACACCGGGGAGCTGTTTTTT.

V is TRBV5-5 and J is TRBJ2-5; TRBD2 might be the D (7 bases). The CDR3 totals 16 residues. Germline V gene data show CDR1 as SGHKS and CDR2 as YYEKEE (reference sequence). The V end lost 2 bases, the J end lost 1 base, and 15 bases lay between the germline ends. The CDR3 sequence: CASSFPGGGVQETQYF. The CDR3 DNA follows: TGTGCCAGCAGCTTTCCGGGCGGGGGCGTCCAAGAGACCCAGTACTTC.

About this clonotype itself: The CDR3 carries no conserved terminal phenylalanine or tryptophan, so it likely arises from a read error. V gene TRBV5-5 combines with J gene TRBJ1-1, with a weak D call TRBD1 (6 bases). CDR1 SGHKS and CDR2 YYEKEE come from the germline V gene (reference sequence). The CDR3 consists of 15 residues. V lost 2 bases and J 1 base, leaving 12 bases between the germline ends. CDR3 loop: CASSLKGGGNTEAFC. In nucleotides, the CDR3 is TGTGCCAGCAGCTTAAAAGGGGGGGGGAACACTGAAGCTTTCTGT.